This TCR beta chain was recovered during a study of T cells in Graves' hyperthyroidism and ophthalmopathy. TCR beta CDR3 regions were amplified from RNA. HTBI primers drove first-round RT-PCR of the TCR CDR3. TCRdb re-analysed the multiplex PCR reads in MiXCR, keeping a single row per CDR3 protein. The sample includes around 290,000 distinct CDR3 sequences, 12% to 15% of them seen just once. With a duration under 2 months, the hyperthyroidism was newly diagnosed in patients aged 18 to 65. Diagnosis relied on clinical symptoms, serum thyroxine and TRAb, thyroid ultrasound and orbital computed tomography. This clonotype was counted ten times or more. Between the trimmed V and J ends, which lost 5 bases and 1 base, there was a span of 14 bases. The CDR3 sequence is 14 residues long. Germline loops: CDR1 SQVTM, CDR2 ANQGSEA.

The chain couples TRBV29-1 to TRBJ2-5, with D perhaps assigned TRBD1 or TRBD2 (5 bases each). Sequencing was carried out using blood. The clonotype comes from a woman aged 40 to 50 with Graves' hyperthyroidism. CDR3 bases: TGCAGCGTTCGTATCGGGACCGCCCAAGAGACCCAGTACTTC. Encoded protein: CSVRIGTAQETQYF.